These 8 T cell receptor beta chains were sequenced from one sample in a study of PD-L1 blockade in urothelial cancer. Described time point: pretreatment peripheral blood. Sequencing was performed with immunoSEQ multiplex PCR; in TCRdb, only in-frame clones are kept and a portion is missing. Of about 130,000 clones in the sample, approximately 88% were seen once. The sequencing here drew on PBMCs, taken around atezolizumab (anti-PD-L1) treatment. Receptors were obtained from a man aged 50-60 years with urothelial cancer.

The genes are TRBV7-6 and TRBJ2-2; no clear D gene. Trimming removed 1 base at V and 7 bases at J, with 4 bases between. CDR3 size: 12 residues. Germline values: CDR1 SGHVS, CDR2 FNYEAQ. The CDR3 is CASSLVNGELFF. Written as DNA, the CDR3 is TGTGCCAGCAGCTTAGTTAACGGGGAGCTGTTTTTT.

The V call is TRBV30, the J call TRBJ1-4; a weak D match, TRBD1 (5 bases). Germline assignment: CDR1 GTSNPN and CDR2 SVGIG (reference sequence). The CDR3 has 14 residues. Between the trimmed V and J ends, which lost 2 bases and 4 bases, there was a span of 11 bases. CDR3 region: CAWSQGALNEKLFF. In DNA, the CDR3 is TGTGCCTGGAGTCAAGGGGCCCTTAATGAAAAACTGTTTTTT.

V usage is TRBV7-9 and J usage is TRBJ1-2; D perhaps matches TRBD1 (5 bases). CDR3 length: 17 amino acids. The germline V gene has CDR1 SEHNR and CDR2 FQNEAQ (reference sequence). With 4 bases removed from V and 1 base from J, the gap between germline ends came to 19 bases. The CDR3 DNA follows: TGTGCCAGCAGCTCGCTGCTGGACACCCACTATAACTATGGCTACACCTTC. Translated, it gives CASSSLLDTHYNYGYTF. Full variable domain (remainder filled in from reference TRBV7-9 and TRBJ1-2): DTGVSQNPRHKITKRGQNVTFRCDPISEHNRLYWYRQTLGQGPEFLTYFQNEAQLEKSRLLSDRFSAERPKGSFSTLEIQRTEQGDSAMYLCASSSLLDTHYNYGYTFGSGTRLTVV.

This clone has only a few counts. The chain employs TRBV14 and TRBJ1-2; D ambiguous. This CDR3 is 15 amino acids long. Trimming took 0 bases from V and 7 from J, leaving 15 bases between them. Germline values: CDR1 SGHDN, CDR2 FVKESK. CDR3 region: CASSQDFTAVSGYTF. The CDR3 DNA sequence: TGTGCCAGCAGCCAAGATTTTACTGCGGTATCTGGCTACACCTTC.

The sample holds one count of this clone. J is TRBJ2-7 and V is TRBV6-5, with 8 positions matching TRBD1. Germline V gene data show CDR1 as MNHEY and CDR2 as SVGAGI. This CDR3 comprises 14 residues. Trimming cost V 2 bases and J 2 bases; bases outside gene matches: 2. CDR3 in amino acids: CASSYGTGTYEQYF. CDR3 DNA: TGTGCCAGCAGTTACGGGACAGGTACCTACGAGCAGTACTTC.

For the CDR3, the DNA is TGCGCCAGCAGCCTCGGCACAGGGGTCTACGAGCAGTACTTC. It yields the protein CASSLGTGVYEQYF. The J gene is TRBJ2-7, the V gene TRBV5-1; TRBD1 aligns across 7 bases. This CDR3 spans 14 amino acids. Per the germline V gene, CDR1 is SGHRS and CDR2 is YFSETQ. The V and J ends lost 4 bases and 3 bases, in that order; junction bases with no gene match: 7.

This chain links TRBV30 with TRBJ1-2; D gene uncertain. The CDR3 is 16 residues long. The V end lost 5 bases, the J end lost 0 bases, and 19 bases lay between the germline ends. Germline values: CDR1 GTSNPN, CDR2 SVGIG (reference sequence). The CDR3 loop is CAWQRPLREANYGYTF. The CDR3 bases are TGTGCCTGGCAAAGGCCCCTTAGGGAGGCTAACTATGGCTACACCTTC. Drawing the rest from reference TRBV30 and TRBJ1-2, the complete variable domain is SQTIHQWPATLVQPVGSPLSLECTVEGTSNPNLYWYRQAAGRGLQLLFYSVGIGQISSEVPQNLSASRPQDRQFILSSKKLLLSDSGFYLCAWQRPLREANYGYTFGSGTRLTVV.

V gene TRBV5-1 combines with J gene TRBJ2-7, with D perhaps matching TRBD2 (6 bases). This CDR3 is built from 18 residues. Per the germline V gene, CDR1 is SGHRS and CDR2 is YFSETQ. V dropped 0 bases and J dropped 6 bases, with 25 bases sitting between them. The CDR3 nucleotides read TGCGCCAGCAGCTTGGGGTCCACAGGCCTACCGGGAGCGGGCGAGCAGTACTTC. Translated: CASSLGSTGLPGAGEQYF.